This T cell receptor (beta chain) was sequenced during a study of T-cell reconstitution after alpha-beta-depleted transplantation in children. For TCRbeta, the library was prepared with unique molecular identifiers. TCRdb reanalysed the PCR reads using MiXCR and keeps one entry per CDR3 protein. The sample lists about 900,000 distinct CDR3 sequences; roughly 29% were seen once. Of note for this clonotype: The antigen remains unidentified.

CDR1 is MNHNS and CDR2 is SASEGT in the germline V gene. V gave up 6 bases and J gave up 6 bases; unmatched junction bases: 10. The CDR3 totals 16 residues. Findings and caveats of the study: Several hundred expanded graft clones reportedly supplied alpha-beta T cells about two months after transplant.

The source is a boy younger than two who had a stem cell transplant for SCID, so the T cells may come from the graft donor. The sequenced sample was PBMCs, mostly from graft donor cells, obtained 360 days after TCRalphabeta/CD19-depleted stem cell transplant. V gene TRBV6-1 combines with J gene TRBJ2-6; TRBD1 matches at 8 bases. CDR3 amino acids: CASRGAAGGEANVLTF. The CDR3 DNA reads TGTGCCAGCAGAGGGGCTGCAGGGGGCGAGGCCAACGTCCTGACTTTC.